These 6 T cell receptor beta chains were all obtained from the same sample, sequenced in a study of blood T cell repertoires in COVID-19. The protocol was immunoSEQ multiplex PCR, while the TCRdb copy is restricted to in-frame clones and leaves out a portion. The sample carries some 77,000 clones, around 83% recorded once. Sequencing used peripheral blood. The receptor source for this set is a man between 65 and 85 years old with acute or convalescent COVID-19.

This clone was recorded many times. Other nucleotide sequences in the sample specify the same CDR3. The genes are TRBV5-1 and TRBJ1-3; the match to TRBD1 covers 7 bases. Losses at the gene ends were 3 bases for V and 4 bases for J; bases not matched to a gene: 7. CDR1 is SGHRS and CDR2 is YFSETQ in the germline V gene. This CDR3 has 15 amino acids. CDR3 amino acids: CASSWEGGAGNTIYF. CDR3 sequence (DNA): TGCGCCAGCAGCTGGGAAGGGGGCGCCGGAAACACCATATATTTT.

V and J are TRBV19 and TRBJ2-2; 7 nucleotides match TRBD1. Losses at the gene ends were 3 bases for V and 2 bases for J; bases not matched to a gene: 6. The CDR3 extends over 16 amino acids. Per the germline V gene, CDR1 is LNHDA and CDR2 is SQIVND (reference sequence). The CDR3 DNA follows: TGTGCCAGTAGTATTTTGGGGACAGCAAACACCGGGGAGCTGTTTTTT. It translates to CASSILGTANTGELFF.

This sequence joins TRBV19 and TRBJ2-7; D remains ambiguous. V was cut by 8 bases and J by 0 bases, with 5 bases left in between. CDR1 is LNHDA and CDR2 is SQIVND in the germline V gene (reference sequence). The CDR3 totals 11 residues. CDR3 region: CASGDSYEQYF. The CDR3 DNA follows: TGTGCCAGTGGAGACTCCTACGAGCAGTACTTC.

The chain has TRBV7-3 and TRBJ2-1; 9 bases line up with TRBD1. Trimming cost V 2 bases and J 9 bases; bases outside gene matches: 2. The CDR3 contains 13 residues. Germline-derived CDR1 and CDR2 are SGHTA and FQGTGA. The DNA for the CDR3 is TGTGCCAGCAGCTTAGGGACAGGGAGTGAGCAGTTCTTC. Amino acids: CASSLGTGSEQFF. Combining the CDR3 with reference TRBV7-3 and TRBJ2-1 gives the whole variable domain GAGVSQTPSNKVTEKGKYVELRCDPISGHTALYWYRQSLGQGPEFLIYFQGTGAADDSGLPNDRFFAVRPEGSVSTLKIQRTERGDSAVYLCASSLGTGSEQFFGPGTRLTVL.

The chain combines TRBV6-5 with TRBJ1-1, with 7 bases matching TRBD1. This CDR3 is 13 amino acids long. V dropped 8 bases and J dropped 5; count of bases not matched to a gene: 8. Germline lookup yields CDR1 MNHEY and CDR2 SVGAGI. The CDR3 reads CASAYRGRTEAFF. DNA of the CDR3: TGTGCCAGCGCCTACAGGGGAAGGACTGAAGCTTTCTTT.

The chain carries TRBV29-1 and TRBJ2-7; no firm D call. CDR3 length: 12 residues. Germline V gives CDR1 SQVTM, CDR2 ANQGSEA. V was pared by 4 bases and J by 5 bases, with 12 bases between. CDR3 coding DNA: TGCAGCGTTGTAATGGCGGTCCACGAGCAGTACTTC. This sequence encodes CSVVMAVHEQYF.